Below, one T cell receptor beta chain is given with its context. Ages ranged from about 18 to 89 years, with residence in 20 to 30 US areas. Cohorts were based on clinical histories the participants reported. This record belongs to a study of blood T cell repertoires in COVID-19. On the study more broadly: Samples came from the United States, Italy and Spain, spanning acute and convalescent COVID-19.

Trimming took 8 bases from V and 4 from J; bases not matched to a gene: 10. Germline-derived CDR1 and CDR2 are SGHAT and FQNNGV. The CDR3 is 16 residues long. Methods used by the authors: Reference gene primer amplification yielded estimated nucleated cell counts. Measured with immunoSEQ multiplex PCR; TCRdb has only the in-frame clones, and not every one. V, J and clone size reflect that table, while D and trimming were determined from the DNA. The sample lists 150,000 to 200,000 clones, 70% to 85% occurring once. The V gene is TRBV11-2, the J gene TRBJ2-1; 11 nucleotides match TRBD2. The clonotype originates from a man aged 45-60 years who had recovered from COVID-19. The sample consisted of PBMCs or T cells enriched from blood (not recorded which). CDR3 region: CASGTSGGFLYNEQFF. CDR3 nucleotide sequence: TGTGCCAGCGGAACTAGCGGGGGATTTCTGTACAATGAGCAGTTCTTC.